A single sample is the source of the 5 T cell receptor beta chains below, sequenced in a study of tumor and adjacent non-tumor tissue in lung cancer. The template was RNA from unsorted bulk tissue. The normal lung tissue was taken more than 3 cm from the tumor edge. The library came from three nested PCR rounds adapted from ARM-PCR protocols. TCRdb re-called the multiplex PCR reads with MiXCR, one entry per CDR3 protein. The profile shows more than 85,000 distinct CDR3 sequences, about 63% of them singletons. Source material: distant non-tumor lung tissue. These receptor sequences come from a man aged 60 to 75 with non-small cell lung cancer.

This clonotype was picked up many times. This chain uses TRBV10-2 with TRBJ2-3, with TRBD1 identical over 8 bases. The CDR3 is 13 residues long. J lost 2 bases, V lost 11 bases, and 6 bases had no gene match. Germline CDR1 is WSHSY and CDR2 is SAAADI. The CDR3 region is CAARDRITDTQYF. CDR3 sequence (DNA): TGCGCCGCCCGGGACAGGATCACAGATACGCAGTATTTT.

A remark on this clonotype: A much larger clone lies a single base off, so this may be a read error. As DNA, the CDR3 is TGTACCAGCAGCCCCGGGGGGGGCTATGGCTACACCTTC. The encoded protein is CTSSPGGGYGYTF. This sequence joins TRBV7-9 and TRBJ1-2, with TRBD1 as a possible D gene (5 bases). Germline V gene lookup returns CDR1 SEHNR and CDR2 FQNEAQ (reference sequence). The CDR3 sequence is 13 residues long.

The V and J genes are TRBV4-3 and TRBJ2-2; the match to TRBD2 covers 10 bases. The CDR3 runs 16 residues. Per the germline V gene, CDR1 is LGHNA and CDR2 is YSLEER. V dropped 2 bases and J dropped 4; count of bases not matched to a gene: 4. The CDR3, as DNA: TGCGCCAGCAGCCAACATCGGACTAGCGGCACCGGGGAGCTGTTTTTT. Protein sequence: CASSQHRTSGTGELFF.

The CDR3 loop reads CASRWTPMVADTQYF. In nucleotides, the CDR3 is TGTGCCAGCAGATGGACCCCAATGGTGGCAGATACGCAGTATTTT. The rearrangement joins TRBV6-6 to TRBJ2-3; the D is unclear. Germline assignment: CDR1 MNHNY and CDR2 SVGAGI (reference sequence). This CDR3 is built from 15 residues. V was trimmed by 6 bases and J by 4 bases, leaving 17 bases between them.

On this clonotype itself: Here the CDR3 omits its conserved ending phenylalanine or tryptophan, so a read error is the likely source. The chain links TRBV11-2 to TRBJ2-7; the D is unclear. The CDR3 is 13 residues long. Germline values: CDR1 SGHAT, CDR2 FQNNGV. Trimming cost V 7 bases and J 2 bases, with 12 bases left between them. For the CDR3, the DNA is TGTGCCAGCAACTTTTACGGAGCCTACGAGCAGTACCTC. Amino acid sequence: CASNFYGAYEQYL.